The next 2 T cell receptor beta chains were all read from a single sample in a study of OX40 agonist ivuxolimab in advanced cancers. Receptor libraries were prepared by the immunoSEQ multiplex PCR assay. The table was pulled from immuneACCESS by TCRdb, which kept in-frame rearrangements only. Such tables lose some clones; where checked, under half of the loss comes from unresolved V genes, and the rest has no known cause. The sample includes tens of thousands of clones, with more than 70% observed a single time. Jointly, the top ten make up 20% to 30% of the sample. Sequenced material: CD4+ or CD8+ T cells sorted from blood, taken in a trial of the OX40 agonist ivuxolimab. Receptors were obtained from an adult with an advanced solid tumor such as melanoma, head and neck, liver or kidney cancer.

The chain has TRBV27 and TRBJ2-7; D call uncertain. Germline assignment: CDR1 MNHEY and CDR2 SMNVEV (reference sequence). The CDR3 is 12 amino acids. V was shortened by 5 bases and J by 0 bases, with 5 bases between the two germline ends. The CDR3 spells CASSGRSYEQYF. In DNA form, the CDR3 reads TGTGCCAGCAGTGGCCGCTCCTACGAGCAGTACTTC.

The CDR3 DNA sequence: TGTGCCAGCAGTGACGACAGGGGGCCAGATACGCAGTATTTT. Residues: CASSDDRGPDTQYF. The chain joins TRBV6-4 to TRBJ2-3, with 10 nucleotides matching TRBD1. With 2 bases clipped from V and 4 bases from J, the junction kept 0 bases outside the gene matches. Germline V CDR1 and CDR2: MRHNA, SNTAGT. This CDR3 is built from 14 residues.